Listed below are T cell receptor beta chains from one sample, sequenced in a study of T cells in Graves' hyperthyroidism and ophthalmopathy. A single record per CDR3 protein comes from TCRdb applying MiXCR to the multiplex PCR reads. The sample lists around 500,000 distinct CDR3 sequences, 22% occurring once. The sample consisted of blood. The receptors stem from a woman between 70 and 85 years old with Graves' ophthalmopathy. CDR3s include the opening cysteine and the closing phenylalanine or tryptophan. The order of the fields is D gene, clone size, V gene, J gene, CDR3 DNA, CDR3 protein. A D gene is named only where the DNA matches it firmly. Size tells how often a clone was seen (once, few, many) or the class of an expanded clone, and some rows leave it out.

>-|many|TRBV11-1|TRBJ1-1
TGTGCCAGCGTCCTTACCAGGAGTACGGCGTGGTCTGAAGCTTTCTTT
CASVLTRSTAWSEAFF
>-|-|TRBV19|TRBJ2-7
TGTGCCAGTAGTAGACAGTTATCCTACGAGCAGTACTTC
CASSRQLSYEQYF
>-|-|TRBV4-1|TRBJ2-4
TGCGCCAGCAGCCAAGAAGCCGCCAAAAACATTCAGTACTTC
CASSQEAAKNIQYF
>TRBD2|once|TRBV20-1|TRBJ2-3
TGCAGTGCTAGAGACCTAACTAGCGGGATATCCACAGATACGCAGTATTTT
CSARDLTSGISTDTQYF
>-|many|TRBV12-3/TRBV12-4|TRBJ2-5
TGTGCCAGCAGTTCGACAGGTTACCAAGAGACCCAGTACTTC
CASSSTGYQETQYF
>TRBD1|-|TRBV6-1|TRBJ1-5
TGTGCCAGCAGTGGGACAGGGGGCGGTAATCAGCCCCAGCATTTT
CASSGTGGGNQPQHF
>-|few|TRBV10-3|TRBJ2-3
TGTGCCATCAGTTCGAGCGGAGGCACAGATACGCAGTATTTT
CAISSSGGTDTQYF
>-|few|TRBV10-3|TRBJ2-1
TGTGCCATCAGTGAGCCGGGGGGGGACAGCCACTACAATGAGCAGTTCTTC
CAISEPGGDSHYNEQFF
>-|-|TRBV6-1|TRBJ2-1
TGTGCCAGCAGTACCCTAGCGCCAATCTCCTACAATGAGCAGTTCTTC
CASSTLAPISYNEQFF
>TRBD1|few|TRBV27|TRBJ1-2
TGTGCCAGCAGTTTATTGGGACAGGGTCCCTTCTATAGCTACACCTTC
CASSLLGQGPFYSYTF
>TRBD1|-|TRBV15|TRBJ2-7
TGTGCCACCAGCGCAACCTCAGGGGGCGTCTACGAGCAGTACTTC
CATSATSGGVYEQYF
>TRBD2|-|TRBV24-1|TRBJ2-1
TGTGCCACCAGTGCGGGAGGACCGCAGTTCTTC
CATSAGGPQFF
>-|few|TRBV10-3|TRBJ1-5
TGTGCCATCAGTGAGTCGGGGGATCAGCCCCAGCATTTT
CAISESGDQPQHF
>-|-|TRBV19|TRBJ2-1
TGTGCCAGTAGTATTGGGCTTGTTGAGCAGTTCTTC
CASSIGLVEQFF
>-|-|TRBV3-1|TRBJ2-1
TGTGCCAGCAGCCAAGTGGGTAGCGGTTCCTACAATGAGCAGTTCTTC
CASSQVGSGSYNEQFF
>-|-|TRBV7-8|TRBJ1-6
TGTGCCAGCAGCCCACAGGGACCTCGGAATTCACCCCTCCACTTT
CASSPQGPRNSPLHF
>-|-|TRBV19|TRBJ1-2
TGTGCCAGTAGTATAGGGGGGAGTAGCCTGGCTGGCTACACCTTC
CASSIGGSSLAGYTF
>-|-|TRBV20-1|TRBJ2-1
TGCAGTGCCTTCAATCAGGGGTACAATGAGCAGTTCTTC
CSAFNQGYNEQFF
>-|-|TRBV5-1|TRBJ2-1
TGCGCCAGCATTGGGGGAGGCAATGAGCAGTTCTTC
CASIGGGNEQFF
>TRBD1|many|TRBV5-1|TRBJ1-2
TGCGCCAGCAGCTTTTATCCGGGACAGGGAGTTTTTGGCTACACCTTC
CASSFYPGQGVFGYTF
>TRBD1|-|TRBV9|TRBJ2-2
TGTGCCAGCAGCGCGACCGACAGGGCCGGGGAGCTGTTTTTT
CASSATDRAGELFF
>TRBD2|few|TRBV20-1|TRBJ2-2
TGCAGTGCCGCGTTACTAGCGGGAGGTCCCGGGGAGCTGTTTTTT
CSAALLAGGPGELFF
>-|-|TRBV20-1|TRBJ2-7
TGCAGTGCCGAGCGGAGCGGCACAACCTACGAGCAGTACTTC
CSAERSGTTYEQYF
>TRBD2|-|TRBV5-1|TRBJ2-5
TGCGCCGGCAGCTTGGTTCCTAGCGGGATTGAGACCCAGTACTTC
CAGSLVPSGIETQYF
>-|few|TRBV3-1|TRBJ1-2
TGTGCCAGCAGCCAAATGGCAGGGTGGTACTATGGCTACACCTTC
CASSQMAGWYYGYTF
>-|-|TRBV4-3|TRBJ2-7
TGCGCCAGCAGCGGGGTGGGAGACCGGATCTACGAGCAGTACTTC
CASSGVGDRIYEQYF
>TRBD1|many|TRBV5-6|TRBJ2-7
TGTGCCAGCAGCTTGGCCGGGACAGGGGGCGCACGGCAGTACTTC
CASSLAGTGGARQYF
>-|many|TRBV2|TRBJ2-7
TGTGCCAGCAGTCGGGACTCCGAGCAGTACTTC
CASSRDSEQYF
>-|few|TRBV18|TRBJ2-3
TGTGCCAGCTCACCTCAGGGCTCTTCCACAGATACGCAGTATTTT
CASSPQGSSTDTQYF
>TRBD2|-|TRBV19|TRBJ2-2
TGTGCCAGTACCTCGACTAGCGGGAGGGGTTGGACCGGGGGGCTGTTTTTT
CASTSTSGRGWTGGLFF
>TRBD1|few|TRBV29-1|TRBJ1-1
TGCAGCGTAGAACAGGGGACCCGCTCAGGGGCTTTCTTT
CSVEQGTRSGAFF
>-|many|TRBV11-2|TRBJ2-7
TGTGCCAGCAATACAGGGCCACCTCTCTACGAGCAGTACTTC
CASNTGPPLYEQYF
>TRBD2|-|TRBV7-9|TRBJ2-1
TGTGCCAGCAGCGTAGGGGTGCTAGCGGGTGGGCAGTTCTTC
CASSVGVLAGGQFF
>-|few|TRBV20-1|TRBJ1-1
TGCAGTGCTAGAGATCCAAACAGGGTGAACACTGAAGCTTTCTTT
CSARDPNRVNTEAFF
>-|-|TRBV20-1|TRBJ2-6
TGCAGTGCCCCGGGAGGGGGCTCAACTGGGGCCAACGTCCTGACTTTC
CSAPGGGSTGANVLTF
>TRBD1|many|TRBV6-1|TRBJ2-4
TGTGCCAGCAGTAGCCCGGGACAGCTAGCCAAAAACATTCAGTACTTC
CASSSPGQLAKNIQYF
>-|-|TRBV24-1|TRBJ2-2
TGTGCCACCAGTGATCAGAGGGGGATCACCGGGGAGCTGTTTTTT
CATSDQRGITGELFF
>-|many|TRBV28|TRBJ2-7
TGTGCCAGCAGAACGGGGGCTTACGAGCAGTACTTC
CASRTGAYEQYF
>-|-|TRBV7-9|TRBJ2-1
TGTGCCAGCAGCCAGGGATGGTACAATGAGCAGTTCTTC
CASSQGWYNEQFF
>-|-|TRBV10-3|TRBJ1-5
TGTGCCATCAGAGGAGGGGGGGTAGATCAGCCCCAGCATTTT
CAIRGGGVDQPQHF
>-|many|TRBV30|TRBJ2-5
TGTGCCTGGATAGGGGGGGGAAGAGAGACCCAGTACTTC
CAWIGGGRETQYF
>-|-|TRBV12-3/TRBV12-4|TRBJ2-7
TGTGCCAGCGGCGCTAGCGTCTCTTGGTACGAGCAGTACTTC
CASGASVSWYEQYF
>TRBD1|few|TRBV28|TRBJ1-2
TGTGCCAGCCGGACAGGGTCTAGGCATGGCTACACCTTC
CASRTGSRHGYTF
>TRBD2|many|TRBV7-2|TRBJ2-2
TGTGCCAGCAGCCTACGTTTAGCGGGAGGAAACACCGGGGAGCTGTTTTTT
CASSLRLAGGNTGELFF
>-|many|TRBV3-1|TRBJ1-1
TGTGCCACCTGTAGGGAGCCGAACACTGAAGCTTTCTTT
CATCREPNTEAFF
>-|-|TRBV5-1|TRBJ2-1
TGCGCCAGCAGCTTGGAGGCTAGAAGGCACAATGAGCAGTTCTTC
CASSLEARRHNEQFF
>TRBD1|few|TRBV29-1|TRBJ2-2
TGCAGCGTCTGGACAGGGATCACCGGGGAGCTGTTTTTT
CSVWTGITGELFF
>TRBD2|few|TRBV24-1|TRBJ2-2
TGTGCCACCAGTGACGGGACTAGCGGGTTTAACACCGGGGAGCTGTTTTTT
CATSDGTSGFNTGELFF
>TRBD1|-|TRBV9|TRBJ1-2
TGTGCCAGCAGCGTAGCCCCTTTCCCGTGGACAGGGAGATACACCTTC
CASSVAPFPWTGRYTF